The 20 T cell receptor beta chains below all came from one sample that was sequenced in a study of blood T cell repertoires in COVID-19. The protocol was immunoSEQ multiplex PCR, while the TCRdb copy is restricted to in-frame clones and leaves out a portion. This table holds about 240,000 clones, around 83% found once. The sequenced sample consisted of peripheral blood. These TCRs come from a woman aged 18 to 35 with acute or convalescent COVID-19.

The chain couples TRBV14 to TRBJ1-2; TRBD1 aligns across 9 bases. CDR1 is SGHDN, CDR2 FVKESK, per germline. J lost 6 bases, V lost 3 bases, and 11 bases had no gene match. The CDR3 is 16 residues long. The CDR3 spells CASSHQIGTGRNGYTF. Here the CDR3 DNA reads TGTGCCAGCAGCCACCAAATCGGGACAGGGAGGAATGGCTACACCTTC.

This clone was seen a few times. The CDR3 nucleotides read TGTGCCACCAGCGGACAAACGACAGGGGGGTTCAACACCGGGGAGCTGTTTTTT. It is translated as CATSGQTTGGFNTGELFF. This sequence joins TRBV24-1 and TRBJ2-2; 9 positions match TRBD1. In germline, CDR1 is KGHDR, CDR2 SFDVKD. CDR3 length equals 18 residues. V lost 7 bases and J lost 2; bases outside the gene matches: 13.

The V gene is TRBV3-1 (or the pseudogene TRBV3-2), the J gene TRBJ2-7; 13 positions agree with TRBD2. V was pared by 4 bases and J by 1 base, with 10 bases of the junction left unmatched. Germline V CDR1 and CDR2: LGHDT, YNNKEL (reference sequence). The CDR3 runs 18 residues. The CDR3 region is CASSPWTSGRPNSYEQYF. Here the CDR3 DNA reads TGTGCCAGCAGCCCCTGGACTAGCGGGAGACCCAATTCCTACGAGCAGTACTTC.

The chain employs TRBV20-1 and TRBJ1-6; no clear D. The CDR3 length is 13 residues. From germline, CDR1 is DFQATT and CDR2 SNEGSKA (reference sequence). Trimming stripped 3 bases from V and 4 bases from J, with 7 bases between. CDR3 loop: CSASGGYNSPLHF. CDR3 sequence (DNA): TGCAGTGCTAGTGGCGGTTATAATTCACCCCTCCACTTT.

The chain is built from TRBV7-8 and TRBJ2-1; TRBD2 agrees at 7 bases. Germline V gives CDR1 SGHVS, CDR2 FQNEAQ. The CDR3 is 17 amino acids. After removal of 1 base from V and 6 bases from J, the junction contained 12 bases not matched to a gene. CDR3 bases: TGTGCCAGCAGCTTAGGGGGCGGGAGTGGATTTCCCAATGAGCAGTTCTTC. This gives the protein CASSLGGGSGFPNEQFF.

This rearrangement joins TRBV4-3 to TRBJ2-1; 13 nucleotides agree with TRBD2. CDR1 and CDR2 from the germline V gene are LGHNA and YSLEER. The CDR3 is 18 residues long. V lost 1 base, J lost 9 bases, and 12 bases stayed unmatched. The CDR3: CASSQGDSGLAGATEQFF. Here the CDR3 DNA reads TGCGCCAGCAGCCAAGGGGACAGCGGACTAGCGGGAGCGACTGAGCAGTTCTTC.

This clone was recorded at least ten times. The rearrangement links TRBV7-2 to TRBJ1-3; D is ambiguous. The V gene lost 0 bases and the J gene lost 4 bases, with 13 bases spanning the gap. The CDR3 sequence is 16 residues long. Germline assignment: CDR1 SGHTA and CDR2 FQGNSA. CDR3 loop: CASSLAPGSGGNTIYF. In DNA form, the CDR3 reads TGTGCCAGCAGCTTAGCTCCAGGTTCTGGCGGAAACACCATATATTTT.

The CDR3 is CASTPSSGPYPGGGNQPQHF. The CDR3 DNA is TGTGCCAGTACCCCCTCGTCGGGCCCTTATCCAGGGGGCGGCAATCAGCCCCAGCATTTT. The gene calls are TRBV19 and TRBJ1-5, with 8 bases aligning to TRBD1. The junction had 22 bases not matched to a gene; V was cut back by 7 bases and J by 2 bases. The CDR3 sequence is 20 residues long. Germline V CDR1 and CDR2: LNHDA, SQIVND (reference sequence).

The DNA of the CDR3 is TGTGCCAGCTCACCCCGACTAGCAGAAGCGAACACCGGGGAGCTGTTTTTT. This sequence encodes CASSPRLAEANTGELFF. The V and J genes are TRBV18 and TRBJ2-2; 7 bases line up with TRBD2. CDR1 and CDR2 (germline): KGHSH, LQKENI. This CDR3 region has 17 residues. J was trimmed by 0 bases and V by 3 bases; bases with no gene match: 7.

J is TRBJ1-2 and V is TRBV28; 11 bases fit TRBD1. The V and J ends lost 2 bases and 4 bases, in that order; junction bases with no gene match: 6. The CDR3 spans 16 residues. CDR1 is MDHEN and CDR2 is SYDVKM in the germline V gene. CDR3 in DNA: TGTGCCAGCAGTTTAGGGACAGGGGGAGGAAGCTATGGCTACACCTTC. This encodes CASSLGTGGGSYGYTF.

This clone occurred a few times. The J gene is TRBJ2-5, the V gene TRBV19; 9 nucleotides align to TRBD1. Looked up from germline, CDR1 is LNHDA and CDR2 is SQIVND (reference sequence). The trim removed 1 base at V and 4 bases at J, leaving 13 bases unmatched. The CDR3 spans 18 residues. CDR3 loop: CASSIGFVGTGLGETQYF. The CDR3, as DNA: TGTGCCAGTAGTATAGGATTTGTGGGGACAGGGCTAGGAGAGACCCAGTACTTC.

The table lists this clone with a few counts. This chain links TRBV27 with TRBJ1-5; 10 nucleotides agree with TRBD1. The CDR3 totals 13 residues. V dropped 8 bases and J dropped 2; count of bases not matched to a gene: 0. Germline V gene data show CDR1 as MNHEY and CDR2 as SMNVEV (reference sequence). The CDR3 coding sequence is TGTGCCAGCGGGACAGGGGGCAATCAGCCCCAGCATTTT. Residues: CASGTGGNQPQHF.

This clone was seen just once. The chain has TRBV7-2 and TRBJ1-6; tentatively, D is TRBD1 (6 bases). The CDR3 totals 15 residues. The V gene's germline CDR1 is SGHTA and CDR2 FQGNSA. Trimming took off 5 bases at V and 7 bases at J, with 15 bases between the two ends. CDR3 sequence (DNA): TGTGCCAGCAGCGTTAACAGGGTAGAAAATTCACCCCTCCACTTT. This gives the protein CASSVNRVENSPLHF.

In nucleotides, the CDR3 is TGTGCCAGCAGTGACGGGACTAGCGGGAGCTACAATGAGCAGTTCTTC. Translated: CASSDGTSGSYNEQFF. This chain uses TRBV6-2 or TRBV6-3 with TRBJ2-1; TRBD2 matches at 14 bases. The ends lost 5 bases at V and 3 bases at J; junction bases unmatched: 3. CDR3 length: 16 residues. Per germline, CDR1 MNHEY and CDR2 SVGEGT.

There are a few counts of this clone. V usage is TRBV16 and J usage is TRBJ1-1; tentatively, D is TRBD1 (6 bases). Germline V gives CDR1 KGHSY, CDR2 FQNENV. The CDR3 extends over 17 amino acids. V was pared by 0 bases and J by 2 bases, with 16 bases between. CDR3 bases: TGTGCCAGCAGCCAATCAGGGGGGGGACAATTAAACACTGAAGCTTTCTTT. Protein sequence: CASSQSGGGQLNTEAFF. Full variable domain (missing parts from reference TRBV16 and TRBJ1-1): GEEVAQTPKHLVRGEGQKAKLYCAPIKGHSYVFWYQQVLKNEFKFLISFQNENVFDETGMPKERFSAKCLPNSPCSLEIQATKLEDSAVYFCASSQSGGGQLNTEAFFGQGTRLTVV.

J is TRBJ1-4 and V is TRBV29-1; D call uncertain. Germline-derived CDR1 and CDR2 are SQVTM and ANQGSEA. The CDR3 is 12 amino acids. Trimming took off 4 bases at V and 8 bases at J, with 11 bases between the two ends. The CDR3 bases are TGCAGCGTTGTGTCCGGTCCGGAAAAACTGTTTTTT. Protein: CSVVSGPEKLFF.

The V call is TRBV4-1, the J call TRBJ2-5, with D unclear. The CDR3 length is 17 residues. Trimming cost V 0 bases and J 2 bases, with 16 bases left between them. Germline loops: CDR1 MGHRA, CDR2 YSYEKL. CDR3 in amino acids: CASSQDRRLALQETQYF. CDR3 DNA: TGCGCCAGCAGCCAAGATCGGAGATTAGCTTTACAAGAGACCCAGTACTTC.

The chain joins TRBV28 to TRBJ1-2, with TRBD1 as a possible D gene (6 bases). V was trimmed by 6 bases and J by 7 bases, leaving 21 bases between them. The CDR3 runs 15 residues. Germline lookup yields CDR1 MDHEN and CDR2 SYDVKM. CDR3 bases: TGTGCCAGCAGCCGAAAGGGACACCTTTTAAGTGGCTACACCTTC. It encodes CASSRKGHLLSGYTF.

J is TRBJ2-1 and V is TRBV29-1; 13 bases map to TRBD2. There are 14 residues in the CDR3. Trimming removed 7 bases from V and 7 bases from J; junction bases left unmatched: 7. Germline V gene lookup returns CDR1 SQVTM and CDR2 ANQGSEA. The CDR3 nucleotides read TGCAGCGCCGCCGGACTAGCGGGAGATAATGAGCAGTTCTTC. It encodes CSAAGLAGDNEQFF.

CDR3 loop: CASRSRDLSYEQYF. As DNA, the CDR3 is TGTGCCAGCAGATCTCGAGACTTGTCCTACGAGCAGTACTTC. This rearrangement joins TRBV28 to TRBJ2-7; D remains ambiguous. CDR1 and CDR2 from the germline V gene are MDHEN and SYDVKM. V dropped 6 bases and J dropped 1 base, with 13 bases sitting between them. This CDR3 contains 14 residues. Full variable domain (remainder filled in from reference TRBV28 and TRBJ2-7): DVKVTQSSRYLVKRTGEKVFLECVQDMDHENMFWYRQDPGLGLRLIYFSYDVKMKEKGDIPEGYSVSREKKERFSLILESASTNQTSMYLCASRSRDLSYEQYFGPGTRLTVT.